What follows are 16 T cell receptor beta chains derived from one specimen sequenced in a study of blood T cells in healthy people across ages. A J-beta primer mix and a sample-barcoded 5' primer were used in a second PCR of about 7 to 12 cycles. TCRdb re-derived calls from the 5' RACE reads in MiXCR, one entry per CDR3 protein. The sample includes about 800,000 distinct CDR3 sequences, roughly 25% of them seen just once. These data are also associated with another study on T cells of mothers and their children.

Sequencing input: blood. These receptors came from a boy under 18 in good health.

This rearrangement joins TRBV2 to TRBJ2-5, with TRBD1 matching over 9 bases. Trimming at V came to 9 bases and at J to 1 base, leaving 21 bases not matched to a gene. The CDR3 is 19 residues long. CDR1 and CDR2 from the germline V gene are SNHLY and FYNNEI. This CDR3 is CASQLQPFGTGRFQETQYF. CDR3 DNA: TGTGCCAGTCAGCTTCAGCCGTTCGGGACAGGGAGGTTCCAAGAGACCCAGTACTTC. Together with reference TRBV2 and TRBJ2-5, the CDR3 gives the full variable domain: EPEVTQTPSHQVTQMGQEVILRCVPISNHLYFYWYRQILGQKVEFLVSFYNNEISEKSEIFDDQFSVERPDGSNFTLKIRSTKLEDSAMYFCASQLQPFGTGRFQETQYFGPGTRLLVL.

This clonotype was counted a few times. The chain recombines TRBV29-1 with TRBJ2-1; 10 bases match TRBD2. This CDR3 comprises 13 residues. The V gene's germline CDR1 is SQVTM and CDR2 ANQGSEA. V shed 7 bases and J 4 bases; nucleotides not matched to a gene: 4. CDR3 DNA: TGCAGCGGCCAGCGGGAGGGATACAATGAGCAGTTCTTC. The encoded protein is CSGQREGYNEQFF.

The chain joins TRBV29-1 to TRBJ2-7; D is uncertain. V lost 0 bases and J lost 2, with 11 bases in between. CDR3 length: 14 amino acids. From germline, CDR1 is SQVTM and CDR2 ANQGSEA. CDR3 nucleotide sequence: TGCAGCGTTGAAGAAAATGCAGCTACCTACGAGCAGTACTTC. Its translation is CSVEENAATYEQYF.

In its sample, this clonotype was seen a few times. CDR3 coding DNA: TGTGCCAGCAGTGCGGGACTAGCGAAATCCTACGAGCAGTACTTC. Its protein product is CASSAGLAKSYEQYF. V is TRBV27 and J is TRBJ2-7; 10 nucleotides line up with TRBD2. This CDR3 has 15 amino acids. CDR1 MNHEY and CDR2 SMNVEV come from the germline V gene (reference sequence). The V and J ends lost 5 bases and 1 base, in that order; junction bases with no gene match: 5.

This clonotype was found once. The chain combines TRBV6-5 with TRBJ1-2; D is undetermined. This CDR3 has 15 residues. Germline CDR1 and CDR2: MNHEY and SVGAGI. V was shortened by 2 bases and J by 8 bases, with 18 bases between the two germline ends. The CDR3 nucleotides are TGTGCCAGCAGTTACATTTTGGAGGGAGTATTGGGCTACACCTTC. Its protein product is CASSYILEGVLGYTF.

This rearrangement joins TRBV3-1 to TRBJ2-7, with TRBD2 matching 9 bases. Germline V gene data show CDR1 as LGHDT and CDR2 as YNNKEL (reference sequence). The CDR3 contains 14 residues. After removal of 8 bases from V and 6 bases from J, the junction contained 11 bases not matched to a gene. CDR3 residues: CASSYSGSGSEQYF. CDR3 DNA sequence: TGTGCCAGCTCGTATAGCGGGAGCGGGTCCGAGCAGTACTTC.

The genes are TRBV29-1 and TRBJ2-1, with D possibly being TRBD2 (6 bases). Germline lookup yields CDR1 SQVTM and CDR2 ANQGSEA. Trimming shortened V by 6 bases and J by 7 bases, and 19 bases separated the two germline ends. The CDR3 runs to 14 residues. The DNA of the CDR3 is TGCAGCGTGGCGGGGCCAACTCCTTATAATGAGCAGTTCTTC. This translates into CSVAGPTPYNEQFF.

This clonotype occurred a few times. This chain joins TRBV20-1 and TRBJ1-4, with no clear D. Looked up from germline, CDR1 is DFQATT and CDR2 is SNEGSKA (reference sequence). This CDR3 spans 15 amino acids. The V end lost 0 bases, the J end lost 4 bases, and 12 bases lay between the germline ends. The DNA of the CDR3 is TGCAGTGCTAGAGATCGAGGGAAGGTTAATGAAAAACTGTTTTTT. It translates to CSARDRGKVNEKLFF.

In this sample, this clonotype turned up a few times. This chain links TRBV20-1 with TRBJ1-4; D possibly corresponds to TRBD1 (6 bases). The germline CDR1 and CDR2 sequences are DFQATT and SNEGSKA (reference sequence). The CDR3 consists of 16 residues. Trimming took off 0 bases at V and 2 bases at J, with 13 bases between the two ends. The CDR3 spells CSARDLGGATNEKLFF. The CDR3 nucleotides read TGCAGTGCTAGAGATCTAGGGGGGGCTACTAATGAAAAACTGTTTTTT.

The chain uses TRBV29-1 and TRBJ2-5, with TRBD2 matching over 8 bases. With 8 bases clipped from V and 5 bases from J, the junction kept 16 bases outside the gene matches. The CDR3 loop spans 15 amino acids. CDR1 and CDR2 from the germline V gene are SQVTM and ANQGSEA. CDR3 bases: TGCAGCATAGCATATCTGGCGGGAGGCAGGGAGACCCAGTACTTC. This gives the protein CSIAYLAGGRETQYF.

This clonotype has a handful of counts. This likely comes from a read error, as the CDR3 has no conserved phenylalanine or tryptophan at its end. The chain combines TRBV28 with TRBJ1-1; TRBD1 is a possible D gene (5 bases). Per germline, CDR1 MDHEN and CDR2 SYDVKM. V gave up 4 bases and J gave up 4 bases, with 16 bases separating them. The CDR3 has 15 amino acids. Here the CDR3 DNA reads TGTGCCAGCAGTTCGACAGTTTTGGGGTTCACTGAAGCTTTCCTT. It encodes CASSSTVLGFTEAFL.

This clonotype has just one count. The V call is TRBV6-2 or TRBV6-3, the J call TRBJ2-4; perhaps TRBD2 as D (5 bases). Germline V lookup: CDR1 MNHEY, CDR2 SVGEGT. V was cut by 5 bases and J by 2 bases, with 10 bases left in between. This CDR3 is built from 14 residues. The CDR3 sequence: CASSRGSSKNIQYF. The CDR3 DNA reads as TGTGCCAGCAGTCGAGGGTCCTCCAAAAACATTCAGTACTTC.

This clonotype has a handful of counts. This chain links TRBV20-1 with TRBJ2-1; D possibly corresponds to TRBD1 (6 bases). The DNA end lines up better with TRBJ2-7; the J call may be wrong. In germline, CDR1 is DFQATT, CDR2 SNEGSKA (reference sequence). This CDR3 has 15 amino acids. The CDR3 here is CSASDGQSFSYEQYF. In DNA, the CDR3 is TGCAGTGCTAGTGATGGACAGTCCTTCTCCTACGAGCAGTACTTC.

In its sample, this clonotype was seen a few times. CDR3 nucleotides: TGTGCCAGCAGTTACTCGTTGTCCCAGACCTACACCTTC. This codes for CASSYSLSQTYTF. This chain links TRBV6-5 with TRBJ1-2; D gene uncertain. The CDR3 runs to 13 residues. Looked up from germline, CDR1 is MNHEY and CDR2 is SVGAGI. Trimming pared 0 bases from V and 10 bases from J, leaving 12 bases between.

The sample holds a few counts of this clonotype. This chain connects TRBV27 to TRBJ1-2, with D maybe TRBD1 (5 bases). Germline V gene lookup returns CDR1 MNHEY and CDR2 SMNVEV (reference sequence). V shed 3 bases and J shed 7 bases, with 12 bases lying between them. This CDR3 comprises 13 residues. CDR3 residues: CASSLSGAGGYTF. The CDR3 coding sequence is TGTGCCAGCAGTTTGAGCGGGGCTGGTGGCTACACCTTC.

The table lists this clonotype with a few counts. This chain uses TRBV7-2 with TRBJ1-3; D not resolved. The CDR3 runs to 15 residues. The V gene's germline CDR1 is SGHTA and CDR2 FQGNSA. V was shortened by 4 bases and J by 0 bases, with 10 bases between the two germline ends. CDR3 nucleotides: TGTGCCAGCAGCTCCGGACCCATCTCTGGAAACACCATATATTTT. It codes for CASSSGPISGNTIYF.